Below, 26 T cell receptor beta chains from the same sample are listed, as sequenced in a study of T-cell reconstitution after alpha-beta-depleted transplantation in children (TCRdb year 2016). The method behind the library was PCR. The instrument was an Illumina HiSeq 2500. To normalize quantification of the TCRbeta repertoire, the TCR libraries were built with molecular barcoding that relied on unique molecular identifiers. Starting from the raw public reads, TCRdb applied fastp trimming at Q25, assembled clones with MiXCR and retained in-frame beta chains. Merged by CDR3 protein, the rows form single entries marked with the most common genes and DNA. For this sample the table gives about 900,000 distinct CDR3 sequences, of which roughly 29% were detected only once. Under 30% of the sample goes to the ten largest clones. The sample's treatment or condition label is to be understood as: allogeneic hematopoietic cell transplantation with graft depleted of TCRalphabeta T cells and CD19 B cells.

The source was PBMCs, mostly from graft donor cells, collected 360 days after TCRalphabeta/CD19-depleted stem cell transplant. The origin of the receptors is a boy under two years old who had a stem cell transplant for SCID, so the T cells may come from the graft donor.

This clonotype was seen only once. The rearrangement uses TRBV11-2 and TRBJ2-3, with D perhaps matching TRBD2 (6 bases). The CDR3 has 16 amino acids. Germline assignment: CDR1 SGHAT and CDR2 FQNNGV. Deletions cut 2 bases from V and 3 bases from J, with 15 bases between. CDR3: CASSLIGGGLTDTQYF. DNA for the CDR3: TGTGCCAGCAGCTTAATAGGTGGAGGGTTAACAGATACGCAGTATTTT.

A few counts support this clonotype. This chain uses TRBV6-5 with TRBJ1-5; the match to TRBD1 covers 10 bases. Trimming took 0 bases from V and 5 from J; bases not matched to a gene: 7. Germline-derived CDR1 and CDR2 are MNHEY and SVGAGI. The CDR3 spans 17 residues. The CDR3 region has the DNA TGTGCCAGCAGTTACTCCCCGGGACAGGGGTTCCATCAGCCCCAGCATTTT. Encoded protein: CASSYSPGQGFHQPQHF.

This clonotype was counted between two and nine times. The chain links TRBV27 to TRBJ2-7; D unclear. Germline V gene sequence: CDR1 MNHEY, CDR2 SMNVEV (reference sequence). This CDR3 contains 16 residues. V lost 4 bases to trimming and J lost 0 bases, with 16 bases between them. The CDR3 loop is CASSYSFGGSSYEQYF. In DNA form, the CDR3 reads TGTGCCAGCAGTTATTCCTTCGGCGGCAGCTCCTACGAGCAGTACTTC.

This clonotype has only one observation. CDR3 residues: CSARDRAFYGYTF. CDR3 DNA sequence: TGCAGTGCTAGAGACAGGGCCTTCTATGGCTACACCTTC. The V call is TRBV20-1, the J call TRBJ1-2; a weak D match, TRBD1 (5 bases). CDR3 length: 13 residues. CDR1 and CDR2 (germline): DFQATT, SNEGSKA (reference sequence). Trimming cost V 0 bases and J 4 bases, with 9 bases left between them.

This clonotype was detected once. The chain recombines TRBV9 with TRBJ2-4; D may match TRBD1 or TRBD2 (6 bases each). Germline loops: CDR1 SGDLS, CDR2 YYNGEE. V lost 0 bases and J lost 9, with 16 bases in between. CDR3 length equals 15 residues. This CDR3 is CASSVGPGAKSIQYF. DNA of the CDR3: TGTGCCAGCAGCGTAGGGCCGGGGGCAAAGAGCATTCAGTACTTC.

The J gene is TRBJ2-1, the V gene TRBV3-1, with 8 nucleotides matching TRBD2. Losses at the gene ends were 4 bases for V and 2 bases for J; bases not matched to a gene: 10. Germline values: CDR1 LGHDT, CDR2 YNNKEL (reference sequence). This CDR3 contains 17 residues. The CDR3 loop reads CASSLHRAGGPYNEQFF. The CDR3 bases are TGTGCCAGCAGCCTCCACCGTGCGGGGGGCCCCTACAATGAGCAGTTCTTC.

The genes are TRBV12-3 or TRBV12-4 and TRBJ2-7; tentatively, D is TRBD1 or TRBD2 (5 bases each). The CDR3 spans 13 residues. The V and J ends lost 7 bases and 2 bases respectively, with 12 bases between them. This CDR3 reads CASTGAQPYEQYF. CDR3 DNA: TGTGCCAGCACCGGGGCCCAACCCTACGAGCAGTACTTC.

The chain employs TRBV4-2 and TRBJ2-7; D is ambiguous. The CDR3 sequence is 14 residues long. Per the germline V gene, CDR1 is LGHNA and CDR2 is YNFKEQ. V was cut by 1 base and J by 1 base, with 8 bases left in between. The CDR3 DNA sequence: TGTGCCAGCAGCCAAGGTCACAGTTCCTACGAGCAGTACTTC. Encoded protein: CASSQGHSSYEQYF.

The chain links TRBV9 to TRBJ2-7, with D unresolved. Germline-derived CDR1 and CDR2 are SGDLS and YYNGEE. The CDR3 sequence is 15 residues long. Deletions cut 1 base from V and 0 bases from J, with 11 bases between. CDR3 sequence reads: CASSVSVSSSYEQYF. The CDR3 DNA is TGTGCCAGCAGCGTATCGGTGTCGAGCTCCTACGAGCAGTACTTC.

Note on this clonotype: A far larger clone lies a single base away; this is likely a read error. The V call is TRBV2, the J call TRBJ2-7; no definite D call. This CDR3 comprises 11 residues. V lost 6 bases to trimming and J lost 0 bases, with 3 bases between them. Germline V lookup: CDR1 SNHLY, CDR2 FYNNEI. The CDR3 DNA is TGTGCCAGCAGATACTCCTACGAGCAGTACTTC. Protein product: CASRYSYEQYF. Drawing the rest from reference TRBV2 and TRBJ2-7, the complete variable domain is EPEVTQTPSHQVTQMGQEVILRCVPISNHLYFYWYRQILGQKVEFLVSFYNNEISEKSEIFDDQFSVERPDGSNFTLKIRSTKLEDSAMYFCASRYSYEQYFGPGTRLTVT.

The rearrangement joins TRBV7-9 to TRBJ2-1; 9 positions match TRBD1. The CDR3 runs 15 residues. Trimming removed 6 bases from V and 8 bases from J; junction bases left unmatched: 11. Germline CDR1 SEHNR, CDR2 FQNEAQ (reference sequence). CDR3 residues: CASSSPGQGRHEQFF. CDR3 in DNA: TGTGCCAGCAGTTCACCGGGACAGGGTAGGCATGAGCAGTTCTTC.

This clonotype has a handful of counts. The chain has TRBV5-1 and TRBJ1-6, with D uncertain. Germline-derived CDR1 and CDR2 are SGHRS and YFSETQ. This CDR3 is built from 13 residues. Trimming shortened V by 4 bases and J by 7 bases, and 9 bases separated the two germline ends. CDR3 protein: CASSPTGNSPLHF. CDR3 DNA: TGCGCCAGCAGCCCAACGGGGAATTCACCCCTCCACTTT.

V is TRBV11-2 and J is TRBJ2-1; 7 bases are shared with TRBD2. This CDR3 spans 20 amino acids. Per germline, CDR1 SGHAT and CDR2 FQNNGV. Losses at the gene ends were 1 base for V and 1 base for J; bases not matched to a gene: 16. The CDR3 region is CASSLVGSGAGRFSYNEQFF. The CDR3 nucleotides read TGTGCCAGCAGCTTAGTTGGTTCGGGAGCGGGGCGATTTTCCTACAATGAGCAGTTCTTC.

The chain couples TRBV6-5 to TRBJ2-3; perhaps D is TRBD1 or TRBD2 (6 bases each). The CDR3 length is 16 residues. Between the trimmed V and J ends, which lost 0 bases and 7 bases, there was a span of 17 bases. CDR1 MNHEY and CDR2 SVGAGI come from the germline V gene. CDR3 DNA sequence: TGTGCCAGCAGTTACTCAAAACCGGGGGCTCGAAATACGCAGTATTTT. Translated: CASSYSKPGARNTQYF.

This clonotype was counted between two and nine times. The chain recombines TRBV4-3 with TRBJ2-2, with 9 nucleotides matching TRBD2. The germline gives CDR1 LGHNA, CDR2 YSLEER. CDR3 length: 17 amino acids. With 3 bases clipped from V and 7 bases from J, the junction kept 12 bases outside the gene matches. The DNA of the CDR3 is TGCGCCAGCAGCCAGGACCCCTGGACTAGCGAAAGCGGGGAGCTGTTTTTT. Residues: CASSQDPWTSESGELFF.

This clonotype was seen only a few times. The chain is built from TRBV7-3 and TRBJ2-3, with D perhaps being TRBD1 or TRBD2 (6 bases each). Germline assignment: CDR1 SGHTA and CDR2 FQGTGA. V lost 1 base, J lost 3 bases, and 11 bases lay in between. The CDR3 length is 15 residues. The DNA for the CDR3 is TGTGCCAGCAGCTTAATTTCGGGGGCTACAGATACGCAGTATTTT. The encoded protein is CASSLISGATDTQYF.

By sample share, this clonotype is medium-sized. The rearrangement joins TRBV4-3 to TRBJ1-1; possible D gene TRBD1, 5 bases. Germline V gene data show CDR1 as LGHNA and CDR2 as YSLEER. The CDR3 consists of 14 residues. V lost 1 base and J 1 base, leaving 7 bases between the germline ends. The CDR3 DNA reads as TGCGCCAGCAGCCAAGTTCAGGGGAACACTGAAGCTTTCTTT. As protein: CASSQVQGNTEAFF.

The J gene is TRBJ1-2, the V gene TRBV9; D uncertain. V dropped 0 bases and J dropped 4 bases, with 7 bases sitting between them. The germline CDR1 and CDR2 sequences are SGDLS and YYNGEE. The CDR3 runs 13 residues. This chain's CDR3 is CASSVGFRYGYTF. The CDR3 DNA reads as TGTGCCAGCAGCGTAGGTTTTCGCTATGGCTACACCTTC. Together with reference TRBV9 and TRBJ1-2, the CDR3 gives the full variable domain: DSGVTQTPKHLITATGQRVTLRCSPRSGDLSVYWYQQSLDQGLQFLIQYYNGEERAKGNILERFSAQQFPDLHSELNLSSLELGDSALYFCASSVGFRYGYTFGSGTRLTVV.

This chain joins TRBV20-1 and TRBJ2-6; D gene ambiguous. Trimming cost V 6 bases and J 0 bases, with 9 bases left between them. The CDR3 consists of 14 residues. CDR1 and CDR2 (germline): DFQATT, SNEGSKA (reference sequence). Here the CDR3 reads CSAYWYSGANVLTF. CDR3 sequence (DNA): TGCAGTGCCTATTGGTACTCTGGGGCCAACGTCCTGACTTTC.

This clonotype was counted between two and nine times. The chain is built from TRBV5-1 and TRBJ2-6, with D uncertain. V lost 2 bases and J 1 base, leaving 7 bases between the germline ends. CDR1 and CDR2 from the germline V gene are SGHRS and YFSETQ. The CDR3 extends over 15 amino acids. The CDR3, as DNA: TGCGCCAGCAGCTTAGCAGATTCTGGGGCCAACGTCCTGACTTTC. Its protein is CASSLADSGANVLTF. The entire variable domain, with the rest obtained from reference TRBV5-1 and TRBJ2-6, is as follows: KAGVTQTPRYLIKTRGQQVTLSCSPISGHRSVSWYQQTPGQGLQFLFEYFSETQRNKGNFPGRFSGRQFSNSRSEMNVSTLELGDSALYLCASSLADSGANVLTFGAGSRLTVL.

The rearrangement links TRBV7-3 to TRBJ2-3; 8 bases line up with TRBD2. Germline CDR1 is SGHTA and CDR2 is FQGTGA. The CDR3 extends over 15 amino acids. The junction had 9 bases not matched to a gene; V was cut back by 6 bases and J by 4 bases. The CDR3 loop reads CASSRKGGGSDTQYF. CDR3 coding DNA: TGTGCCAGCAGTCGAAAGGGCGGGGGGTCAGATACGCAGTATTTT.

This clonotype was seen a handful of times. V and J are TRBV19 and TRBJ2-1; D remains unclear. The CDR3 runs to 12 residues. V gave up 2 bases and J gave up 6 bases, with 5 bases separating them. Germline loops: CDR1 LNHDA, CDR2 SQIVND (reference sequence). The CDR3 DNA is TGTGCCAGTAGTATACTCCCCAATGAGCAGTTCTTC. It encodes CASSILPNEQFF.

This chain links TRBV28 with TRBJ1-2; D perhaps matches TRBD1 (5 bases). Germline V gives CDR1 MDHEN, CDR2 SYDVKM. V lost 3 bases and J lost 8, with 10 bases in between. The CDR3 totals 12 residues. The CDR3 coding sequence is TGTGCCAGCAGTTTCAGGGTTGGCGGCTACACCTTC. Its protein is CASSFRVGGYTF.

This clonotype was observed a handful of times. This chain joins TRBV2 and TRBJ1-1, with D possibly being TRBD1 (6 bases). Trimming took 8 bases from V and 5 from J, leaving 15 bases between them. Germline loops: CDR1 SNHLY, CDR2 FYNNEI. This CDR3 comprises 13 residues. CDR3 sequence reads: CASGWRGGTEAFF. As DNA, the CDR3 is TGTGCCAGCGGGTGGAGAGGGGGGACTGAAGCTTTCTTT.

This clonotype was seen a few times. The CDR3 coding sequence is TGTGCCAGCAGCGGGAGGAGTCCCAACTATGGCTACACCTTC. It translates to CASSGRSPNYGYTF. The chain joins TRBV7-2 to TRBJ1-2; D gene unclear. This CDR3 contains 14 residues. Between the trimmed V and J ends, which lost 5 bases and 2 bases, there was a span of 12 bases. Germline assignment: CDR1 SGHTA and CDR2 FQGNSA.

This chain uses TRBV4-3 with TRBJ2-1, with D perhaps TRBD1 (6 bases). The CDR3 contains 17 residues. Germline V CDR1 and CDR2: LGHNA, YSLEER. V was pared by 2 bases and J by 2 bases, with 16 bases between. In DNA form, the CDR3 reads TGCGCCAGCAGCCAATCACCAACAGGGAAGGCCTACAATGAGCAGTTCTTC. Translating gives CASSQSPTGKAYNEQFF.